A selection of T cell receptor beta chains follows, all from one sample in a study of shared clonotypes between healthy human individuals. Using immunoSEQ multiplex PCR, the repertoire was profiled, and TCRdb retains in-frame clones only, with some absent. Altogether about 2.1 million clones are present, 93% being singletons, with the ten largest covering about 1.7%. Sequencing was performed on naive CD8+ T cells from PBMCs. All receptors come from a man between 18 and 35 years old in good health. Some clones in this sample may be carry-over from other donors' samples. CDR3s include the opening cysteine and the closing phenylalanine or tryptophan. Fields, in order: V gene, CDR3 protein.

TRBV2 CASSAGGSNYGYTF
TRBV7-9 CASSHDRDPGSYNEQFF
TRBV29-1 CSVVSQGGTGELFF
TRBV9 CASSPRGASGTNTGELFF
TRBV5-6 CASSLVKVYEQYF
TRBV29-1 CSVDHGRDGYGYTF
TRBV7-8 CASSVTGLSGNTIYF
TRBV7-9 CASSPGTSEVEQYF
TRBV30 CACLGDEKLFF
TRBV25-1 CATGVSYNEQFF
TRBV4-1 CASSRGTGSVHEQYF
TRBV5-4 CASSFKRESYNEQFF
TRBV10-2 CASAPGVLSYNEQFF
TRBV12-5 CASGLDGRRGPNEKLFF
TRBV2 CASSGRTSGTGEQYF
TRBV12-5 CASGSWLAGTDTQYF
TRBV28 CASSSTAQTNTGELFF
TRBV29-1 CSVDYGYGYTF
TRBV6-4 CASSEYNRDPYNEQFF
TRBV27 CASSLSSPPGLEQYF
TRBV4-3 CASSQVWVSEAFF
TRBV9 CASSVAGSGRETQYF
TRBV7-9 CASSARQLQETQYF
TRBV28 CASSFGVGGTDTQYF
TRBV10-1 CASPTGGRSDTQYF
TRBV19 CASSIEGYEQYF
TRBV19 CASSIRSGGDTQYF
TRBV5-3 CARSSPRILSGNTIYF
TRBV6-1 CASSGTGTVSYEQYF
TRBV5-8 CASSLGTIPTDTQYF
TRBV25-1 CASSAPGHYEQYF
TRBV7-2 CASSTTEALNQPQHF
TRBV7-9 CASSLGPTGQAYEQYF
TRBV7-7 CASSLYISELPQETQYF
TRBV9 CASSAGRRGVHNEKLFF
TRBV7-3 CASSPRKGPGPFRGNEKLFF
TRBV27 CASGQGSYEQYF
TRBV7-9 CASSLGQGVYEQYF